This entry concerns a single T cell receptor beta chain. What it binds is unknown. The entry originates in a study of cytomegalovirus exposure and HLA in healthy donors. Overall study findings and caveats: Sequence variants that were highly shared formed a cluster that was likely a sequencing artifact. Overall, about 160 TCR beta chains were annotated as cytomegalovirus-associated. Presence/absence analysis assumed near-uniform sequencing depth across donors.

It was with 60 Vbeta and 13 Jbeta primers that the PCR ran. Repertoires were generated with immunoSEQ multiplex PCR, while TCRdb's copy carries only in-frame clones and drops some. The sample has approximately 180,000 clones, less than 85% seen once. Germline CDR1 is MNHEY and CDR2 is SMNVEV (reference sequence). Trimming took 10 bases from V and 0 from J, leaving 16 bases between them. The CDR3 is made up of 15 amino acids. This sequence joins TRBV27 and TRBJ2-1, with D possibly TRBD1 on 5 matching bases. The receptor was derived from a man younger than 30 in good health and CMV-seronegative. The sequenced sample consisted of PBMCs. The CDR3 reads CATGVGASSYNEQFF. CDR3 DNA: TGTGCCACTGGCGTTGGGGCGAGCTCCTACAATGAGCAGTTCTTC.